A single sample is the source of the 15 T cell receptor beta chains below, sequenced in a study of cytomegalovirus exposure and HLA in healthy donors. The primer mix had 60 Vbeta and 13 Jbeta primers. Here immunoSEQ multiplex PCR was the method, and the copy in TCRdb shows in-frame clones only, minus some. The repertoire holds roughly 68,000 clones, with roughly 80% as singletons. Sequences were obtained from PBMCs. The origin of the receptors is a male donor in good health and CMV-seropositive.

The V and J genes are TRBV5-6 and TRBJ1-5; D uncertain. Germline lookup yields CDR1 SGHDT and CDR2 YYEEEE. The CDR3 contains 15 residues. The V gene lost 2 bases and the J gene lost 0 bases, with 9 bases spanning the gap. The CDR3 sequence: CASSLAPFSNQPQHF. The CDR3 DNA reads TGTGCCAGCAGCTTAGCACCTTTTAGCAATCAGCCCCAGCATTTT. Filled out from reference TRBV5-6 and TRBJ1-5, the complete variable domain reads DAGVTQSPTHLIKTRGQQVTLRCSPKSGHDTVSWYQQALGQGPQFIFQYYEEEERQRGNFPDRFSGHQFPNYSSELNVNALLLGDSALYLCASSLAPFSNQPQHFGDGTRLSIL.

The genes are TRBV2 and TRBJ2-1; 11 bases fit TRBD2. CDR3 size: 16 residues. The junction had 5 bases not matched to a gene; V was cut back by 4 bases and J by 3 bases. Germline V gives CDR1 SNHLY, CDR2 FYNNEI. CDR3 loop: CASSGLAGTLYNEQFF. The CDR3 region has the DNA TGTGCCAGCAGTGGACTAGCGGGAACACTCTACAATGAGCAGTTCTTC. Complete variable domain (other parts from reference TRBV2 and TRBJ2-1): EPEVTQTPSHQVTQMGQEVILRCVPISNHLYFYWYRQILGQKVEFLVSFYNNEISEKSEIFDDQFSVERPDGSNFTLKIRSTKLEDSAMYFCASSGLAGTLYNEQFFGPGTRLTVL.

The gene calls are TRBV19 and TRBJ2-1, with 7 bases lining up with TRBD1. J lost 3 bases, V lost 6 bases, and 5 bases had no gene match. The germline gives CDR1 LNHDA, CDR2 SQIVND (reference sequence). The CDR3 contains 14 residues. The CDR3 bases are TGTGCCAGTAGCGTCGGGACAGACTACAATGAGCAGTTCTTC. Translated: CASSVGTDYNEQFF.

The chain recombines TRBV4-3 with TRBJ1-2, with TRBD1 matching over 9 bases. From germline, CDR1 is LGHNA and CDR2 YSLEER. The length of the CDR3 is 16 residues. Losses at the gene ends were 3 bases for V and 6 bases for J; bases not matched to a gene: 11. The CDR3 loop reads CASSQNYRGQGDGYTF. DNA for the CDR3: TGCGCCAGCAGCCAGAACTACAGGGGGCAAGGAGATGGCTACACCTTC.

This clone was counted a single time. This chain connects TRBV27 to TRBJ2-7, with TRBD2 identical over 7 bases. CDR1 and CDR2 from the germline V gene are MNHEY and SMNVEV (reference sequence). The CDR3 length is 15 residues. V shed 0 bases, J shed 7 bases, and the junction held 9 bases outside the gene matches. The CDR3 sequence: CASSLSMGGGKEQYF. CDR3 DNA: TGTGCCAGCAGTTTATCGATGGGCGGGGGTAAGGAGCAGTACTTC.

The genes are TRBV5-8 and TRBJ2-7, with unresolved D. There are 13 residues in the CDR3. Germline lookup yields CDR1 SGHTS and CDR2 YDEGEE. The V end was cut by 2 bases, the J end by 0 bases, with 6 bases between. The CDR3 loop reads CASSFRVSYEQYF. The CDR3 nucleotides are TGTGCCAGCAGCTTCCGGGTCTCCTACGAGCAGTACTTC.

The rearrangement links TRBV29-1 to TRBJ1-1, with D possibly being TRBD1 (5 bases). V was clipped by 2 bases and J by 5 bases, with 9 bases between them. This CDR3 has 12 residues. CDR1 and CDR2 from the germline V gene are SQVTM and ANQGSEA. In DNA form, the CDR3 reads TGCAGCGTTGAACCGCAGGGTACTGAAGCTTTCTTT. It specifies CSVEPQGTEAFF.

This clone was seen once. The V and J genes are TRBV5-4 and TRBJ2-5, with 12 bases that match TRBD2. V was pared by 4 bases and J by 3 bases, with 10 bases of the junction left unmatched. The CDR3 has 17 residues. The germline CDR1 and CDR2 sequences are SGHNT and YYREEE (reference sequence). The CDR3 coding sequence is TGTGCCAGCAGCCTGAGGCGCCCTAGCGGGGGGGAAGAGACCCAGTACTTC. Translation gives CASSLRRPSGGEETQYF.

This clone was seen once. The chain uses TRBV29-1 and TRBJ1-1; 8 positions agree with TRBD1. Germline values: CDR1 SQVTM, CDR2 ANQGSEA. J was trimmed by 4 bases and V by 4 bases; bases with no gene match: 8. This CDR3 region has 14 residues. Here the CDR3 reads CSVVGAQGATEAFF. CDR3 in DNA: TGCAGCGTTGTGGGGGCTCAGGGGGCCACTGAAGCTTTCTTT.

The chain employs TRBV11-2 and TRBJ1-5; D unresolved. Trimming removed 1 base from V and 6 bases from J, with 7 bases in between. The CDR3 contains 13 residues. Germline loops: CDR1 SGHAT, CDR2 FQNNGV. In nucleotides, the CDR3 is TGTGCCAGCAGCTTAGTACGGGGTCAGCCCCAGCATTTT. Its protein product is CASSLVRGQPQHF.

This clone has more than one count but fewer than ten. The chain recombines TRBV7-9 with TRBJ1-1; D uncertain. The CDR3 loop spans 15 amino acids. Germline CDR1 and CDR2: SEHNR and FQNEAQ (reference sequence). V was shortened by 4 bases and J by 7 bases, with 19 bases between the two germline ends. The CDR3 DNA reads as TGTGCCAGCAGCTCCCAGGAAGGCAGATCCTATGAAGCTTTCTTT. Amino acids: CASSSQEGRSYEAFF.

The J gene is TRBJ1-1, the V gene TRBV7-2; D gene uncertain. Germline V gene lookup returns CDR1 SGHTA and CDR2 FQGNSA. V was pared by 3 bases and J by 7 bases, with 9 bases between. This CDR3 is 12 amino acids long. The CDR3 DNA sequence: TGTGCCAGCAGCTTTGGGCGCAGTGAAGCTTTCTTT. Protein: CASSFGRSEAFF.

This sequence joins TRBV28 and TRBJ2-7, with D possibly being TRBD1 (6 bases). This CDR3 spans 14 amino acids. Germline V gives CDR1 MDHEN, CDR2 SYDVKM. V was clipped by 5 bases and J by 0 bases, with 11 bases between them. The CDR3 coding sequence is TGTGCCAGCAGTCCCAGGGGCACCTCCTACGAGCAGTACTTC. Protein product: CASSPRGTSYEQYF.

This chain links TRBV10-1 with TRBJ2-1; 8 bases match TRBD2. V lost 10 bases to trimming and J lost 3 bases; unmatched junction nucleotides: 11. The CDR3 runs 15 residues. Germline-derived CDR1 and CDR2 are WNHNN and SYGVQD (reference sequence). DNA of the CDR3: TGCGCCATCGGGAGGGGGTCATACAACTACAATGAGCAGTTCTTC. This translates into CAIGRGSYNYNEQFF.

V gene TRBV4-2 combines with J gene TRBJ1-2; 7 bases are a match to TRBD1. This CDR3 has 16 amino acids. Germline V gene sequence: CDR1 LGHNA, CDR2 YNFKEQ. J was trimmed by 0 bases and V by 4 bases; bases with no gene match: 8. Here the CDR3 reads CASSPIDRDSNYGYTF. The CDR3 coding sequence is TGTGCCAGCAGCCCGATCGACAGGGATTCTAACTATGGCTACACCTTC.